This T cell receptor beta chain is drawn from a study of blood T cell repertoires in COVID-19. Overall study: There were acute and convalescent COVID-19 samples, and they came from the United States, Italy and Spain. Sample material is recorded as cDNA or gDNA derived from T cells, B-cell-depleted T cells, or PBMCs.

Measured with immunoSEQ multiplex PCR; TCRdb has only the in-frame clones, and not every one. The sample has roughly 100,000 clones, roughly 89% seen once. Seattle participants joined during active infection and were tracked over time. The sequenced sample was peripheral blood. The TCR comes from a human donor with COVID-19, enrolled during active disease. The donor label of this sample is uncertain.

The CDR3 nucleotides read TGTGCCAGCAGTTTCTCACAGAACACTGAAGCTTTCTTT. It is translated as CASSFSQNTEAFF. The chain combines TRBV12-3 or TRBV12-4 with TRBJ1-1; no firm D call. The CDR3 is made up of 13 amino acids. V lost 3 bases and J lost 1, with 6 bases in between.